The 16 T cell receptor beta chains in this list originate from one sample, sequenced in a study of cytomegalovirus exposure and HLA in healthy donors. Primers included in the PCR were 60 Vbeta and 13 Jbeta primers. Generated by immunoSEQ multiplex PCR, the TCRdb table keeps only in-frame clones and is missing some. The profile shows about 170,000 clones, around four fifths of them singletons. Input material: PBMCs. These receptors were collected from a woman aged 18-29 years in good health and CMV-seronegative.

The rearrangement links TRBV7-8 to TRBJ1-3, with D tentatively TRBD1 (6 bases). This CDR3 has 15 residues. Trimming shortened V by 7 bases and J by 0 bases, and 13 bases separated the two germline ends. Germline values: CDR1 SGHVS, CDR2 FQNEAQ. The CDR3 loop reads CASTPDSYSGNTIYF. CDR3 DNA: TGTGCCAGCACCCCGGACAGTTACTCTGGAAACACCATATATTTT.

In this sample, this clone turned up a few times. The chain joins TRBV7-9 to TRBJ1-2, with TRBD1 as a possible D gene (6 bases). V dropped 2 bases and J dropped 8 bases, with 12 bases sitting between them. Germline CDR1 is SEHNR and CDR2 is FQNEAQ (reference sequence). This CDR3 has 13 residues. The CDR3 DNA reads TGTGCCAGCAGCTTACCAGGGGTAAGAGGCTACACCTTC. The encoded protein is CASSLPGVRGYTF.

The rearrangement uses TRBV30 and TRBJ1-1; tentatively, D is TRBD1 (6 bases). The length of the CDR3 is 13 residues. Germline V gene data show CDR1 as GTSNPN and CDR2 as SVGIG (reference sequence). V shed 3 bases and J shed 1 base, with 9 bases lying between them. The CDR3 DNA reads as TGTGCCTGGAGGGGACATTGGAACACTGAAGCTTTCTTT. It translates to CAWRGHWNTEAFF.

The chain uses TRBV7-2 and TRBJ1-3; D unresolved. Germline lookup yields CDR1 SGHTA and CDR2 FQGNSA. The CDR3 has 16 amino acids. Between the trimmed V and J ends, which lost 4 bases and 2 bases, there was a span of 15 bases. The CDR3 loop is CASSSYPLQAGNTIYF. The CDR3 nucleotides read TGTGCCAGCAGCTCCTACCCCCTGCAGGCTGGAAACACCATATATTTT.

The chain employs TRBV11-2 and TRBJ2-1; D gene ambiguous. V lost 6 bases, J lost 3 bases, and 9 bases lay in between. Germline CDR1 reads SGHAT; CDR2 reads FQNNGV. The length of the CDR3 is 13 residues. In DNA form, the CDR3 reads TGTGCCAGCAGAGACAATGACTACAATGAGCAGTTCTTC. Amino acid sequence: CASRDNDYNEQFF.

The CDR3 DNA sequence: TGCGCCAGCAGTGAACAGCCCACCGGGGAGCTGTTTTTT. Its translation is CASSEQPTGELFF. This chain uses TRBV10-2 with TRBJ2-2; no reliable D call. Trimming stripped 3 bases from V and 4 bases from J, with 6 bases between. Germline V lookup: CDR1 WSHSY, CDR2 SAAADI. This CDR3 comprises 13 residues.

The J gene is TRBJ1-4, the V gene TRBV6-5; maybe TRBD1 (5 bases). The CDR3 covers 15 residues. Germline lookup yields CDR1 MNHEY and CDR2 SVGAGI. V was clipped by 2 bases and J by 3 bases, with 10 bases between them. The DNA for the CDR3 is TGTGCCAGCAGTTACGCAGGGCACGCTAATGAAAAACTGTTTTTT. It codes for CASSYAGHANEKLFF.

The chain uses TRBV4-2 and TRBJ2-2, with D possibly matching TRBD2 (6 bases). V shed 2 bases and J shed 5 bases, with 12 bases lying between them. Germline CDR1 and CDR2: LGHNA and YNFKEQ. The CDR3 runs 15 residues. DNA for the CDR3: TGTGCCAGCAGCCAAACGGGAGCAGGGACCGGGGAGCTGTTTTTT. It is translated as CASSQTGAGTGELFF.

This clone was recorded only once. The chain combines TRBV6-5 with TRBJ2-2; 10 bases align to TRBD1. Germline CDR1 and CDR2: MNHEY and SVGAGI. With V trimmed by 6 bases and J by 9 bases, 7 bases remained unmatched. The length of the CDR3 is 14 residues. CDR3 in amino acids: CASSRDRGVWELFF. The CDR3 coding sequence is TGTGCCAGCAGCCGGGACAGGGGAGTTTGGGAGCTGTTTTTT.

The chain combines TRBV4-1 with TRBJ1-2, with 7 bases fitting TRBD1. V dropped 2 bases and J dropped 7; count of bases not matched to a gene: 13. From germline, CDR1 is MGHRA and CDR2 YSYEKL. The CDR3 has 16 amino acids. Here the CDR3 reads CASSQRPTGTVGGYTF. The CDR3 nucleotides read TGCGCCAGCAGCCAACGGCCAACCGGGACAGTAGGTGGCTACACCTTC.

This chain uses TRBV6-1 with TRBJ2-7, with D uncertain. V was pared by 4 bases and J by 2 bases, with 12 bases between. From germline, CDR1 is MNHNS and CDR2 SASEGT. The CDR3 extends over 14 amino acids. CDR3 nucleotide sequence: TGTGCCAGCAGTGTAGACACCTATACCTACGAGCAGTACTTC. Its protein product is CASSVDTYTYEQYF.

This chain links TRBV6-5 with TRBJ2-1, with 7 positions matching TRBD1. The CDR3 contains 13 residues. Germline V gives CDR1 MNHEY, CDR2 SVGAGI. With V trimmed by 5 bases and J by 6 bases, 4 bases remained unmatched. Here the CDR3 reads CASSHRQGNEQFF. CDR3 coding DNA: TGTGCCAGCAGTCATCGACAGGGCAATGAGCAGTTCTTC.

This clone was found once. The CDR3 is CASSLGGSPLHF. CDR3 in DNA: TGTGCCAGTAGCTTGGGGGGATCACCCCTCCACTTT. V is TRBV19 and J is TRBJ1-6; possible D gene TRBD1, 5 bases. The CDR3 is 12 amino acids. CDR1 is LNHDA and CDR2 is SQIVND in the germline V gene (reference sequence). V was pared by 6 bases and J by 10 bases, with 10 bases between.

V gene TRBV9 combines with J gene TRBJ2-7; TRBD1 matches 9 bases. The CDR3 runs to 14 residues. Losses at the gene ends were 0 bases for V and 3 bases for J; bases not matched to a gene: 1. Germline V lookup: CDR1 SGDLS, CDR2 YYNGEE. In DNA, the CDR3 is TGTGCCAGCAGCGTAGGGACAGGGGTCTACGAGCAGTACTTC. It codes for CASSVGTGVYEQYF.

This clone has a single count. The chain uses TRBV29-1 and TRBJ2-7; D is perhaps TRBD2 (6 bases). There are 18 residues in the CDR3. Germline V gene lookup returns CDR1 SQVTM and CDR2 ANQGSEA. V was trimmed by 6 bases and J by 1 base, leaving 28 bases between them. The CDR3 sequence: CSVLGLRGGRGPSYEQYF. In DNA, the CDR3 is TGCAGCGTGCTCGGGCTCCGGGGTGGGCGGGGCCCTTCCTACGAGCAGTACTTC.

The V gene is TRBV2, the J gene TRBJ1-1; possible D gene TRBD1, 5 bases. Germline CDR1 SNHLY, CDR2 FYNNEI. With 4 bases removed from V and 1 base from J, the gap between germline ends came to 10 bases. The length of the CDR3 is 14 residues. The CDR3 here is CASSGGRENTEAFF. Here the CDR3 DNA reads TGTGCCAGCAGTGGGGGCAGAGAGAACACTGAAGCTTTCTTT.